The next 10 T cell receptor beta chains were all read from a single sample in a study of shared clonotypes between healthy human individuals. The data were produced by immunoSEQ multiplex PCR, yet TCRdb's version contains in-frame clones alone and is incomplete. The table includes some 530,000 clones, around 85% detected once. What was sequenced was PBMCs. Receptors were obtained from a woman in her forties in good health. Some clones in this sample may be carry-over from other donors' samples.

This clone showed up just a few times. The rearrangement links TRBV29-1 to TRBJ2-2, with D tentatively TRBD1 (5 bases). Germline assignment: CDR1 SQVTM and CDR2 ANQGSEA. This CDR3 comprises 13 residues. The germline V and J ends were trimmed by 4 bases and 7 bases, with 13 bases remaining between them. CDR3 sequence: CSVVRAGGGELFF. In DNA, the CDR3 is TGCAGCGTTGTCAGGGCAGGTGGCGGGGAGCTGTTTTTT.

The chain joins TRBV7-2 to TRBJ2-2, with 12 bases that match TRBD2. With 5 bases clipped from V and 7 bases from J, the junction kept 5 bases outside the gene matches. Germline CDR1 and CDR2: SGHTA and FQGNSA. The CDR3 has 15 amino acids. Here the CDR3 DNA reads TGTGCCAGCAGCCGGACTAGCGGGACCGACGGGGAGCTGTTTTTT. Translating it yields CASSRTSGTDGELFF.

This clone occurred once. A read error likely explains this, since a far larger clone differs by one base. This chain links TRBV28 with TRBJ2-3, with a weak D call TRBD2 (6 bases). The germline V gene encodes CDR1 MDHEN and CDR2 SYDVKM. Trimming removed 2 bases from V and 6 bases from J, with 15 bases in between. CDR3 length: 15 amino acids. The CDR3 DNA is TGTGCCAGCAGTTTAGCGGGAAGGCCCGGGGATACGCAGTATTTT. It translates to CASSLAGRPGDTQYF.

This chain connects TRBV5-5 to TRBJ2-7; 7 nucleotides match TRBD1. The CDR3 is made up of 14 amino acids. The J segment lost 6 bases and the V segment lost 1 base, leaving 7 bases of the junction unmatched. CDR1 is SGHKS, CDR2 YYEKEE, per germline (reference sequence). The CDR3 DNA reads TGTGCCAGCAGCTTGCACCAGGGGGTAACCGAGCAGTACTTC. Its protein product is CASSLHQGVTEQYF.

The CDR3, as DNA: TGTGCCAGCAGCTTCGACGGGACTCACAATGAGCAGTTCTTC. Translation: CASSFDGTHNEQFF. The genes are TRBV7-3 and TRBJ2-1; D is possibly TRBD2 (6 bases). The V and J ends lost 3 bases and 5 bases respectively, with 11 bases between them. The germline CDR1 and CDR2 sequences are SGHTA and FQGTGA. The CDR3 runs to 14 residues.

As to this clone: With a far larger clone one base away, a read error is the likely cause. Other DNA sequences from this sample encode an identical CDR3 as well. The chain uses TRBV27 and TRBJ2-2; D is ambiguous. Per germline, CDR1 MNHEY and CDR2 SMNVEV (reference sequence). The germline V and J ends were trimmed by 2 bases and 8 bases, with 9 bases remaining between them. CDR3 length equals 13 residues. The CDR3 loop reads CASSLMETGELFF. The CDR3 bases are TGTGCCAGCAGTTTAATGGAAACAGGGGAGCTGTTTTTT.

In the case of this clone: This may come from a read error, since a much larger clone is one base off. Other DNA variants within this sample encode the same CDR3. The chain joins TRBV9 to TRBJ2-1; 7 bases are a match to TRBD2. The CDR3 extends over 18 amino acids. The germline V gene encodes CDR1 SGDLS and CDR2 YYNGEE. Germline trimming cut 4 bases from V and 9 bases from J; bases unmatched to any gene: 22. The CDR3, as DNA: TGTGCCAGCAGCCCTGGAGGCATCCCGGGAGGTCGTTCGGCTGAGCAGTTCTTC. It is translated as CASSPGGIPGGRSAEQFF.

The chain recombines TRBV18 with TRBJ2-3, with a weak D call TRBD2 (6 bases). The V end was cut by 0 bases, the J end by 3 bases, with 10 bases between. There are 15 residues in the CDR3. Germline CDR1 and CDR2: KGHSH and LQKENI. CDR3 bases: TGTGCCAGCTCACCACCGGGGGGACGGACAGATACGCAGTATTTT. This encodes CASSPPGGRTDTQYF.

This clone was seen a few times. V usage is TRBV7-2 and J usage is TRBJ1-1; TRBD1 matches at 10 bases. Germline-derived CDR1 and CDR2 are SGHTA and FQGNSA. The junction had 13 bases not matched to a gene; V was cut back by 5 bases and J by 10 bases. The CDR3 sequence is 15 residues long. CDR3 sequence (DNA): TGTGCCAGCAGCCTACGGACAGGGGGGGCAATCAGAGCTTTCTTT. Its translation is CASSLRTGGAIRAFF. Supplemented by reference TRBV7-2 and TRBJ1-1, the full variable domain reads GAGVSQSPSNKVTEKGKDVELRCDPISGHTALYWYRQSLGQGLEFLIYFQGNSAPDKSGLPSDRFSAERTGGSVSTLTIQRTQQEDSAVYLCASSLRTGGAIRAFFGQGTRLTVV.

The chain joins TRBV2 to TRBJ2-2; D is tentatively TRBD1 or TRBD2 (5 bases each). The CDR3 spans 16 residues. Germline V gene sequence: CDR1 SNHLY, CDR2 FYNNEI. The V and J ends lost 6 bases and 4 bases respectively, with 18 bases between them. The CDR3 protein is CASSLLTGAATGELFF. The CDR3 bases are TGTGCCAGCAGCCTATTAACCGGGGCCGCCACCGGGGAGCTGTTTTTT. Variable domain in full (rest from reference TRBV2 and TRBJ2-2): EPEVTQTPSHQVTQMGQEVILRCVPISNHLYFYWYRQILGQKVEFLVSFYNNEISEKSEIFDDQFSVERPDGSNFTLKIRSTKLEDSAMYFCASSLLTGAATGELFFGEGSRLTVL.